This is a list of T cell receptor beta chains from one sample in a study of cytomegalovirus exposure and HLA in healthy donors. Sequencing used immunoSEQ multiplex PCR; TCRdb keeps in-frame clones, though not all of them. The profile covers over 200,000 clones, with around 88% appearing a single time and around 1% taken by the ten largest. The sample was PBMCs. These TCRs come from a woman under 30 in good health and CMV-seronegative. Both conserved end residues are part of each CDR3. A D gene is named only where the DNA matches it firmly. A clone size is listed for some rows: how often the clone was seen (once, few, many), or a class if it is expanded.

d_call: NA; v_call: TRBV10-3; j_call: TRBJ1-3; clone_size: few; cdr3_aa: CAIRSIPTTKRTSGNTIYF; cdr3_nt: TGTGCCATCAGATCGATCCCGACTACCAAACGGACCTCTGGAAACACCATATATTTT
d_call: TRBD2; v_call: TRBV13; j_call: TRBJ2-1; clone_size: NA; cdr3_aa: CASSLGLAGGEQFF; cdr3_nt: TGTGCCAGCAGTCTGGGACTAGCGGGGGGTGAGCAGTTCTTC
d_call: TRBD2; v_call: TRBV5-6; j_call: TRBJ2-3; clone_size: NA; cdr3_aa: CASSSGLKTDTQYF; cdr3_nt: TGTGCCAGCAGCTCGGGACTAAAGACAGATACGCAGTATTTT
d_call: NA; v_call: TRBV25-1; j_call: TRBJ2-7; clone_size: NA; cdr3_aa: CASSGQLGIDSYEQYF; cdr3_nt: TGTGCCAGCAGTGGGCAATTAGGGATTGACAGCTACGAGCAGTACTTC
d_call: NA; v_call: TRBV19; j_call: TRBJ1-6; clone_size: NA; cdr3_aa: CASSPTGQSNSPLHF; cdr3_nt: TGTGCCAGTAGTCCCACCGGACAGAGTAATTCACCCCTCCACTTT
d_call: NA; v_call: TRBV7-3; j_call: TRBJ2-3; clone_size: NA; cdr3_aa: CASSSAEWRGPATDTQYF; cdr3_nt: TGTGCCAGCAGCTCTGCGGAGTGGAGGGGCCCTGCCACAGATACGCAGTATTTT
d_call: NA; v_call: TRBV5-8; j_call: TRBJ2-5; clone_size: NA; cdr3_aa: CASSSPRGLLGETQYF; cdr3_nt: TGTGCCAGCAGCTCCCCCAGGGGCCTACTAGGGGAGACCCAGTACTTC
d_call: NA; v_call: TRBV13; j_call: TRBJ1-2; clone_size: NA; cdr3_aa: CASRTSTRGNYGYTF; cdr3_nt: TGTGCCAGCAGAACCTCGACACGGGGAAACTATGGCTACACCTTC
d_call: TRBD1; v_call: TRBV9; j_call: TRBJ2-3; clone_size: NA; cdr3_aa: CASSVEGGQGARDTQYF; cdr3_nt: TGTGCCAGCAGCGTAGAAGGGGGACAGGGGGCGCGAGATACGCAGTATTTT
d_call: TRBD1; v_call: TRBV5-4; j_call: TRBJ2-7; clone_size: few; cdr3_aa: CAFQTGVYEQYF; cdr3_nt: TGTGCCTTCCAGACAGGGGTCTACGAGCAGTACTTC
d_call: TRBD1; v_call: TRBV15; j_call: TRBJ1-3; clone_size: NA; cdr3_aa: CATSTRQGGNTIYF; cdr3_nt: TGTGCCACCAGCACCCGACAGGGTGGAAACACCATATATTTT
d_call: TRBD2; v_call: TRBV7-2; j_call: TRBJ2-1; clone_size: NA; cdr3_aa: CASSSTSGGIYNEQFF; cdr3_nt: TGTGCCAGCAGTTCCACTAGCGGTGGGATATACAATGAGCAGTTCTTC
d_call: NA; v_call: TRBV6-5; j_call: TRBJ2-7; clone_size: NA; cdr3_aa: CASSYRGKTYEQYF; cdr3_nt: TGTGCCAGCAGTTACCGCGGGAAGACCTACGAGCAGTACTTC
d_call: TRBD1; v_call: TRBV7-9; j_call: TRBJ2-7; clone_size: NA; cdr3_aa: CASSFGDSEQYF; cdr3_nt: TGTGCCAGCAGCTTCGGGGACAGCGAGCAGTACTTC
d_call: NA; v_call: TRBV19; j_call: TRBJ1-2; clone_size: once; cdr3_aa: CASSIGGNYGYTF; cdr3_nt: TGTGCCAGTAGTATCGGAGGCAACTATGGCTACACCTTC
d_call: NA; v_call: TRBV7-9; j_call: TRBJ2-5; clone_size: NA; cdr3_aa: CASSLLQGWQETQYF; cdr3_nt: TGTGCCAGCAGCTTACTCCAGGGGTGGCAAGAGACCCAGTACTTC
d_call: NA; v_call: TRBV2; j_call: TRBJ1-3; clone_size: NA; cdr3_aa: CASIQGSAAGNTIYF; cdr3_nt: TGTGCCAGCATACAGGGTTCTGCGGCCGGAAACACCATATATTTT
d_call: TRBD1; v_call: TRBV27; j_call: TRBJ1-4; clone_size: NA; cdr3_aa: CASTKTGGNEKLFF; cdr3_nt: TGTGCCAGCACCAAGACAGGGGGCAATGAAAAACTGTTTTTT
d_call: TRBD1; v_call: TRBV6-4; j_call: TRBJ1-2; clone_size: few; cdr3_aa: CASSSATGVGYTF; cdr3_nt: TGTGCCAGCAGTAGCGCGACAGGGGTCGGCTACACCTTC
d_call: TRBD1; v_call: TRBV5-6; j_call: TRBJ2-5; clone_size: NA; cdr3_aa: CASSGGQGREYF; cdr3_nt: TGTGCCAGCAGCGGGGGACAGGGGAGGGAGTACTTC
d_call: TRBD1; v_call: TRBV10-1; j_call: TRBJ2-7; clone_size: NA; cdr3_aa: CASSDTGGRDSYEQYF; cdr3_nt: TGCGCCAGCAGTGACACAGGGGGGAGAGATTCCTACGAGCAGTACTTC
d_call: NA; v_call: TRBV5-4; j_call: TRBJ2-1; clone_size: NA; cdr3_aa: CASSLAARDNEQFF; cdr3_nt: TGTGCCAGCAGCTTGGCCGCGCGGGACAATGAGCAGTTCTTC
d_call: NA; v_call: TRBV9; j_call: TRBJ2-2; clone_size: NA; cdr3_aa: CASSPTPNTGELFF; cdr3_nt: TGTGCCAGCAGCCCGACTCCGAACACCGGGGAGCTGTTTTTT
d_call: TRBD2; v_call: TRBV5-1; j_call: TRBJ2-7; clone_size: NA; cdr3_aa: CASSEGLAGGGVYEQYF; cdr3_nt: TGCGCCAGCAGCGAGGGACTAGCGGGGGGCGGGGTCTACGAGCAGTACTTC
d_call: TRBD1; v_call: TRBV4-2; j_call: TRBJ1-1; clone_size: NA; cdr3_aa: CASSQSTGGDTEAFF; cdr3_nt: TGTGCCAGCAGCCAGTCGACAGGGGGGGACACTGAAGCTTTCTTT
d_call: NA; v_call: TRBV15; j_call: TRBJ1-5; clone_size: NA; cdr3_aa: CATSRVRVLNQPQHF; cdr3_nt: TGTGCCACCAGCAGAGTCAGGGTTCTGAATCAGCCCCAGCATTTT
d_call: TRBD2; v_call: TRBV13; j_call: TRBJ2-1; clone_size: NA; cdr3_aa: CASSLSTSGYNEQFF; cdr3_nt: TGTGCCAGCAGCCTCTCGACTAGCGGTTACAATGAGCAGTTCTTC
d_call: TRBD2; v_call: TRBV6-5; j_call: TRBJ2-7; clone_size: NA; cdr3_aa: CATSGAGYYEQYF; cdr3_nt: TGTGCCACCTCAGGAGCGGGGTACTACGAGCAGTACTTC
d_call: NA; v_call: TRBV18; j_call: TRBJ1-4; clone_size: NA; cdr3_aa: CASSPDRGEKLFF; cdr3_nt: TGTGCCAGCTCACCGGACCGGGGGGAAAAACTGTTTTTT
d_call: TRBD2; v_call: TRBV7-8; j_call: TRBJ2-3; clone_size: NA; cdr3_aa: CASSARLAGYSTDTQYF; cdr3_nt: TGTGCCAGCAGCGCGCGGCTAGCGGGCTATAGCACAGATACGCAGTATTTT